This TCR beta chain was identified during a study of cytomegalovirus exposure and HLA in healthy donors. Study outcomes and limitations: TCR beta V segments were, for the most part, productive about 87% or about 30% of the time in an earlier analysis. Specificity of three CMV-associated chains for CMV antigens was verified in vitro.

Primers included in the PCR were 60 Vbeta and 13 Jbeta primers. Only in-frame clones appear in the TCRdb table, and some are missing; sequencing was by immunoSEQ multiplex PCR. The sample records some 120,000 clones, about three quarters being singletons. Points on this clone: As yet, its antigen is unknown.

Germline V gene data show CDR1 as SGHDT and CDR2 as YYEEEE. The V end lost 0 bases, the J end lost 7 bases, and 13 bases lay between the germline ends. This CDR3 is built from 15 residues. The sample was PBMCs. The chain uses TRBV5-6 and TRBJ1-4, with D perhaps TRBD1 (5 bases). The clonotype was recovered from a female donor in good health and CMV-seronegative. This CDR3 reads CASSLATVGGEKLFF. The CDR3 DNA reads TGTGCCAGCAGCTTGGCGACGGTGGGGGGTGAAAAACTGTTTTTT.